This note documents a single TCR beta chain sequence. The sample holds other DNA sequences that translate to the same CDR3. These data originate in a study of blood T cell repertoires in COVID-19. Cohort placement rested on clinical history that participants reported themselves. The data were produced by immunoSEQ multiplex PCR, yet TCRdb's version contains in-frame clones alone and is incomplete. The data show 370,000 or so clones, approximately 87% seen once. The V gene end was trimmed by 4 bases and the J gene end by 2 bases; junction bases not matched to a gene: 5. The germline V gene has CDR1 SGHNT and CDR2 YYREEE (reference sequence). The CDR3 loop spans 14 amino acids.

The chain uses TRBV5-4 and TRBJ1-1, with 7 positions matching TRBD1. The TCR originated in a man aged 30-40 years who had recovered from COVID-19. Sequenced sample: PBMCs or T cells enriched from blood (not recorded which). CDR3 nucleotides: TGTGCCAGCAGCCCGGGGACAGTTAACACTGAAGCTTTCTTT. Its translation is CASSPGTVNTEAFF.